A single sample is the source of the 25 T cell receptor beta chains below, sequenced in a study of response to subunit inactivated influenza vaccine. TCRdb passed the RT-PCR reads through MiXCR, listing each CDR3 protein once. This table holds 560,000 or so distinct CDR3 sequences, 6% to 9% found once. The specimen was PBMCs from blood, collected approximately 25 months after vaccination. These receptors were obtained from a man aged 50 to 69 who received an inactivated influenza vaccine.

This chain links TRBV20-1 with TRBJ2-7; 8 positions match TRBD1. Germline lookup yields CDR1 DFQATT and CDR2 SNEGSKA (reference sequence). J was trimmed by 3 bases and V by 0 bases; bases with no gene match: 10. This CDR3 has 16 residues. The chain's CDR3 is CSARDVVGDRGYEQYF. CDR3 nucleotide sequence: TGCAGTGCTAGAGATGTCGTTGGTGACAGGGGCTACGAGCAGTACTTC.

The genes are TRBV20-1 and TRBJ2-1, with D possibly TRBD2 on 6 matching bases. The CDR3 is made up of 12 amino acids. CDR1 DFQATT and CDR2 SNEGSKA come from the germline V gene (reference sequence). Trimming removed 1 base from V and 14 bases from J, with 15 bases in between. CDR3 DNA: TGCAGTGCTAGAGTCGGCAGGGAGGCCAAGTTCTTC. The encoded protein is CSARVGREAKFF.

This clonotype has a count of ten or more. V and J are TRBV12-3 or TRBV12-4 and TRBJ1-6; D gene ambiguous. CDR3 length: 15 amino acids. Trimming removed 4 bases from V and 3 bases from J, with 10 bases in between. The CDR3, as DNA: TGTGCCAGCAGTTCATCGGGGAGCTATAATTCACCCCTCCACTTT. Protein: CASSSSGSYNSPLHF.

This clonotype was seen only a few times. CDR3 sequence reads: CASSISGTAEQYF. The CDR3 DNA reads as TGTGCCAGCAGCATATCCGGGACAGCCGAGCAGTACTTC. The V gene is TRBV5-5, the J gene TRBJ2-7; 7 nucleotides align to TRBD1. The germline V gene has CDR1 SGHKS and CDR2 YYEKEE (reference sequence). The CDR3 loop spans 13 amino acids. With 4 bases clipped from V and 6 bases from J, the junction kept 7 bases outside the gene matches.

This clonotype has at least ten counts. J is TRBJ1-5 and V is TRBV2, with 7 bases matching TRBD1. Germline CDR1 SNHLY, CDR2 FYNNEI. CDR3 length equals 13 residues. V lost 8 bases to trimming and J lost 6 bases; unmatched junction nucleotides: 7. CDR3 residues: CASQGQAGQPQHF. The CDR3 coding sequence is TGTGCCAGCCAAGGACAGGCTGGTCAGCCCCAGCATTTT.

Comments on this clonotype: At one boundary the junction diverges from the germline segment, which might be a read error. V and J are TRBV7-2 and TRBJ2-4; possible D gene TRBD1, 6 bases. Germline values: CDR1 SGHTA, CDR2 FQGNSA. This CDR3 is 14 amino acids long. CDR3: CASSRRTAKDIQYF. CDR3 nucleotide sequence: TGTGCCAGCAGCAGACGGACAGCCAAAGACATTCAGTACTTC.

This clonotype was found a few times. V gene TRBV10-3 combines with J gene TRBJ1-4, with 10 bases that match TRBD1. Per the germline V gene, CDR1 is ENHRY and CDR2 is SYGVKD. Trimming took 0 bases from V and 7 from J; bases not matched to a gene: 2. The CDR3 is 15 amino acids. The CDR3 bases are TGTGCCATCAGTGAGTCGCGACAGGGGGCTGAAAAACTGTTTTTT. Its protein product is CAISESRQGAEKLFF.

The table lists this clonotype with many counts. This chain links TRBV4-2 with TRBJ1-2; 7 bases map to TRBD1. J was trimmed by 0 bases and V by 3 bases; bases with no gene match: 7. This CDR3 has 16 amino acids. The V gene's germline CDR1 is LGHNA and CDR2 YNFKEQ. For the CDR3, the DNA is TGTGCCAGCAGCCAGAACGCCGGGACAGCTAACTATGGCTACACCTTC. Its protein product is CASSQNAGTANYGYTF.

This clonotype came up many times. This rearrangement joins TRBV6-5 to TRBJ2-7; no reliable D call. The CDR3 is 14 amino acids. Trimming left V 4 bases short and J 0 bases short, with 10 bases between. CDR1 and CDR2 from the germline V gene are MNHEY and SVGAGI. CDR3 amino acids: CASSSLGSSYEQYF. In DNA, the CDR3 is TGTGCCAGCAGTTCATTAGGAAGCTCCTACGAGCAGTACTTC.

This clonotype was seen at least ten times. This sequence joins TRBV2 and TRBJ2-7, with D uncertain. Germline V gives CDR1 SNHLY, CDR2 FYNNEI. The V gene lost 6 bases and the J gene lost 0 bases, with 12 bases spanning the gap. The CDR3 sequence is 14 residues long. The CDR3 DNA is TGTGCCAGCAGCTACGGGCGAAGCTCCTACGAGCAGTACTTC. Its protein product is CASSYGRSSYEQYF. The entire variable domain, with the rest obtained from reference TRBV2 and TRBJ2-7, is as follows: EPEVTQTPSHQVTQMGQEVILRCVPISNHLYFYWYRQILGQKVEFLVSFYNNEISEKSEIFDDQFSVERPDGSNFTLKIRSTKLEDSAMYFCASSYGRSSYEQYFGPGTRLTVT.

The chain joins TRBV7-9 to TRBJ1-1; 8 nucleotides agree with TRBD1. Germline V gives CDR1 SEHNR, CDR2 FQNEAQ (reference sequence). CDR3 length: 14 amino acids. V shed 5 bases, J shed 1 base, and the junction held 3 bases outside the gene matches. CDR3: CASSPDRENTEAFF. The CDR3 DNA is TGTGCCAGCAGCCCGGACAGGGAGAACACTGAAGCTTTCTTT.

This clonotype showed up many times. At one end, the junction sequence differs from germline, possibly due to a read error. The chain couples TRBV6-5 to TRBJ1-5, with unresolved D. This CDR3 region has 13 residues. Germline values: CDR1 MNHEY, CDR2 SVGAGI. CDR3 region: CASSDSYNQPQHF. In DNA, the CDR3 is TGTGCCAGCAGTGACTCATACAATCAGCCCCAGCATTTT.

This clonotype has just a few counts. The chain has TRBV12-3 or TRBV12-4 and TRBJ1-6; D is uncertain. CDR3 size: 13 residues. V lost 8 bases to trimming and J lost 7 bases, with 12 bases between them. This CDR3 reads CASGIGENSPLHF. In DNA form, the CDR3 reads TGTGCCAGCGGTATTGGGGAGAATTCACCCCTCCACTTT.

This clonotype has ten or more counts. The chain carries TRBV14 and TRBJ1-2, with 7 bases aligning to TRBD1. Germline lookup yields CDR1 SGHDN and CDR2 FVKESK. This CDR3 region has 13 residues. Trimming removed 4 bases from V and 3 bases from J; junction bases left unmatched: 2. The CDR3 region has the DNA TGTGCCAGCAGCCCTGGACAGGACTATGGCTACACCTTC. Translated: CASSPGQDYGYTF. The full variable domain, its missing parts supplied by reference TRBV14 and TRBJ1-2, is EAGVTQFPSHSVIEKGQTVTLRCDPISGHDNLYWYRRVMGKEIKFLLHFVKESKQDESGMPNNRFLAERTGGTYSTLKVQPAELEDSGVYFCASSPGQDYGYTFGSGTRLTVV.

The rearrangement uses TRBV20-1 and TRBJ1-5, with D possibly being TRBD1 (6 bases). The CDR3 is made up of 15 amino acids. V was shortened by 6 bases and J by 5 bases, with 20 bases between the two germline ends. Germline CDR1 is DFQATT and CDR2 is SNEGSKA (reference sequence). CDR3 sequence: CSALTGDRPYQPQHF. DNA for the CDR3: TGCAGTGCCCTGACCGGAGACAGGCCGTATCAGCCCCAGCATTTT.

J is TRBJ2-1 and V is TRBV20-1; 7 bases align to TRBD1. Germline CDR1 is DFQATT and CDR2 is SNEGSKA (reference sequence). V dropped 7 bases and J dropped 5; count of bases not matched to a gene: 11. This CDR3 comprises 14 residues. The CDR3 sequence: CSVLPGQSNNEQFF. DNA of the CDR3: TGCAGTGTTCTGCCGGGACAGAGCAACAATGAGCAGTTCTTC.

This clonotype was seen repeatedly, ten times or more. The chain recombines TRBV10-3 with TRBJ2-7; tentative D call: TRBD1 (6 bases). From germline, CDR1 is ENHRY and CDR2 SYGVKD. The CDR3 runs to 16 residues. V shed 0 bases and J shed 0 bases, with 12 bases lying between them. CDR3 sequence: CAISESGGWSSYEQYF. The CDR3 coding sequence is TGTGCCATCAGTGAGTCTGGGGGCTGGAGCTCCTACGAGCAGTACTTC.

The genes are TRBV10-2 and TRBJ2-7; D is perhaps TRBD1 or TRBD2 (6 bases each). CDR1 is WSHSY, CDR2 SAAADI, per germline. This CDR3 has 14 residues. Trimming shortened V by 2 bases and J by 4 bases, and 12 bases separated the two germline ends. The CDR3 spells CASSERGATYEQYF. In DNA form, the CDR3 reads TGCGCCAGCAGTGAGAGGGGGGCGACGTACGAGCAGTACTTC.

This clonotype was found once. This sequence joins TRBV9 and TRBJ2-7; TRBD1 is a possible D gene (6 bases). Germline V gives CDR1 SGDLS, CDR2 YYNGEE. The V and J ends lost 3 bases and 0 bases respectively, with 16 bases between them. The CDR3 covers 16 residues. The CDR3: CASSDRAGASSYEQYF. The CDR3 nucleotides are TGTGCCAGCAGCGACCGGGCAGGGGCCAGCTCCTACGAGCAGTACTTC.

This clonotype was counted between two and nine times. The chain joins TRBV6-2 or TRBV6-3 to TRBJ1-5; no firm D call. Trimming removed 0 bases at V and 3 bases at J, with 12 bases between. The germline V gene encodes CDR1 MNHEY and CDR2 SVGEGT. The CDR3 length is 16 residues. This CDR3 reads CASSYSMWQHNQPQHF. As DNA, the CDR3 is TGTGCCAGCAGTTACTCGATGTGGCAGCACAATCAGCCCCAGCATTTT.

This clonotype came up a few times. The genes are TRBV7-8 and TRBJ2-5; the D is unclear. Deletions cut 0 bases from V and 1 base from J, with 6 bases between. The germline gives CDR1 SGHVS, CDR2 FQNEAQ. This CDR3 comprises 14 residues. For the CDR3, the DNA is TGTGCCAGCAGCTTAGCACACTTCCAAGAGACCCAGTACTTC. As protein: CASSLAHFQETQYF.

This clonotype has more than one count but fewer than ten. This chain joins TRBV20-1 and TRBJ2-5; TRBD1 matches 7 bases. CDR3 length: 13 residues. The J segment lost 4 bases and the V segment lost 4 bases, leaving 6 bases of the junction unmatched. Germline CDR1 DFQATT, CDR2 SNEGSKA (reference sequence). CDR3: CSAIGGSGETQYF. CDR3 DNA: TGCAGTGCTATAGGGGGCTCTGGAGAGACCCAGTACTTC.

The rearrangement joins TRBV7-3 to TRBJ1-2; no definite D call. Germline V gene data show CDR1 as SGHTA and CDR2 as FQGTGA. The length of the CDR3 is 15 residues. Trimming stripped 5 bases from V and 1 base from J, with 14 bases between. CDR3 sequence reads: CASSLHSGLNYGYTF. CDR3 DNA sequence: TGTGCCAGCAGCCTCCACTCCGGTCTTAACTATGGCTACACCTTC.

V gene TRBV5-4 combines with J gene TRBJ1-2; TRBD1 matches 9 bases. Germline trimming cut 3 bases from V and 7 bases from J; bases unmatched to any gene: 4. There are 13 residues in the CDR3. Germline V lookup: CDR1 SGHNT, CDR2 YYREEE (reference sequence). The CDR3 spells CASSWTGESGYTF. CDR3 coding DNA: TGTGCCAGCAGCTGGACAGGGGAGAGTGGCTACACCTTC.

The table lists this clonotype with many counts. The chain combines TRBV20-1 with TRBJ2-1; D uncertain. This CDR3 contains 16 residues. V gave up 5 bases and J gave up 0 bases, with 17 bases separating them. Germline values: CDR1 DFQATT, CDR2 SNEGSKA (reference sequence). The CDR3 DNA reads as TGCAGTGCTCCTCACCCATTGGCGAGCTCCTACAATGAGCAGTTCTTC. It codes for CSAPHPLASSYNEQFF.